These 25 T cell receptor beta chains share one sample of origin, sequenced in a study of blood T cell repertoires in COVID-19. Repertoires were generated with immunoSEQ multiplex PCR, while TCRdb's copy carries only in-frame clones and drops some. In the table there are 180,000 or so clones, approximately 83% of which are singletons. Sequenced: peripheral blood. These TCRs come from a man in his fifties or sixties with acute or convalescent COVID-19.

This sequence joins TRBV11-3 and TRBJ2-1, with 10 bases identical to TRBD2. CDR3 length: 16 amino acids. Germline assignment: CDR1 SGHNT and CDR2 YENEEA. The V gene end was trimmed by 2 bases and the J gene end by 0 bases; junction bases not matched to a gene: 1. CDR3 sequence reads: CASSLSSGSSYNEQFF. As DNA, the CDR3 is TGTGCCAGCAGCTTATCTAGCGGGAGCTCCTACAATGAGCAGTTCTTC. Combining the CDR3 with reference TRBV11-3 and TRBJ2-1 gives the whole variable domain EAGVVQSPRYKIIEKKQPVAFWCNPISGHNTLYWYLQNLGQGPELLIRYENEEAVDDSQLPKDRFSAERLKGVDSTLKIQPAELGDSAVYLCASSLSSGSSYNEQFFGPGTRLTVL.

The V and J genes are TRBV28 and TRBJ1-1; 7 bases map to TRBD1. Germline V gene sequence: CDR1 MDHEN, CDR2 SYDVKM. This CDR3 contains 13 residues. Losses at the gene ends were 10 bases for V and 1 base for J; bases not matched to a gene: 6. The CDR3 protein is CAIETGQNTEAFF. The CDR3, as DNA: TGTGCCATCGAGACAGGGCAGAACACTGAAGCTTTCTTT.

This chain joins TRBV19 and TRBJ2-7, with 7 bases identical to TRBD2. Germline V gene lookup returns CDR1 LNHDA and CDR2 SQIVND (reference sequence). The trim removed 3 bases at V and 9 bases at J, leaving 11 bases unmatched. The CDR3 loop spans 14 amino acids. The CDR3 DNA reads TGTGCCAGTAGTATTCAAGCGGGACTTAATTTGCAGTACTTC. Protein product: CASSIQAGLNLQYF.

Only a few counts were recorded for this clone. The chain recombines TRBV6-5 with TRBJ2-7; D is possibly TRBD2 (5 bases). The CDR3 sequence is 11 residues long. V was clipped by 7 bases and J by 3 bases, with 7 bases between them. Germline V gene lookup returns CDR1 MNHEY and CDR2 SVGAGI. The CDR3 region is CASTGFYEQYF. The CDR3 region has the DNA TGTGCCAGCACGGGGTTCTACGAGCAGTACTTC.

DNA for the CDR3: TGTGCCAGCAGCTTGGGACAGAGCTCTGGGGCCAACGTCCTGACTTTC. The encoded protein is CASSLGQSSGANVLTF. The chain carries TRBV5-8 and TRBJ2-6, with a tentative D call TRBD1 (5 bases). V dropped 0 bases and J dropped 0 bases, with 7 bases sitting between them. The CDR3 is 16 residues long. Germline V gives CDR1 SGHTS, CDR2 YDEGEE.

The chain links TRBV30 to TRBJ2-7; 7 bases map to TRBD1. The trim removed 2 bases at V and 2 bases at J, leaving 3 bases unmatched. Germline V gives CDR1 GTSNPN, CDR2 SVGIG (reference sequence). The CDR3 is 13 residues long. The CDR3: CAWSLGQAYEQYF. In DNA, the CDR3 is TGTGCCTGGAGTCTTGGACAGGCCTACGAGCAGTACTTC.

The chain combines TRBV5-1 with TRBJ1-4; D unclear. V lost 4 bases and J 0 bases, leaving 7 bases between the germline ends. This CDR3 spans 14 amino acids. Looked up from germline, CDR1 is SGHRS and CDR2 is YFSETQ. CDR3 DNA: TGCGCCAGCAGCGAGGATACAACTAATGAAAAACTGTTTTTT. Translating it yields CASSEDTTNEKLFF.

The gene calls are TRBV5-5 and TRBJ2-7; possibly TRBD2 for D (5 bases). Germline assignment: CDR1 SGHKS and CDR2 YYEKEE (reference sequence). This CDR3 contains 13 residues. The V end lost 0 bases, the J end lost 5 bases, and 9 bases lay between the germline ends. The chain's CDR3 is CASSLAWRDEQYF. The CDR3 nucleotides read TGTGCCAGCAGCTTGGCCTGGCGGGACGAGCAGTACTTC.

V and J are TRBV5-4 and TRBJ2-6; D possibly corresponds to TRBD2 (5 bases). V dropped 7 bases and J dropped 1 base, with 6 bases sitting between them. The length of the CDR3 is 13 residues. Germline V gives CDR1 SGHNT, CDR2 YYREEE (reference sequence). CDR3 loop: CASGLSGANVLTF. CDR3 nucleotides: TGTGCCAGCGGACTGTCTGGGGCCAACGTCCTGACTTTC. Looking up the rest from reference TRBV5-4 and TRBJ2-6 gives the full variable domain: ETGVTQSPTHLIKTRGQQVTLRCSSQSGHNTVSWYQQALGQGPQFIFQYYREEENGRGNFPPRFSGLQFPNYSSELNVNALELDDSALYLCASGLSGANVLTFGAGSRLTVL.

CDR3: CASSVDKGPGYTF. The CDR3 nucleotides read TGCGCCAGCAGCGTGGACAAGGGCCCGGGCTACACCTTC. This sequence joins TRBV4-1 and TRBJ1-2; D may be TRBD1 (5 bases). CDR1 is MGHRA and CDR2 is YSYEKL in the germline V gene. Trimming pared 5 bases from V and 8 bases from J, leaving 15 bases between. The CDR3 sequence is 13 residues long.

V and J are TRBV18 and TRBJ2-7, with unresolved D. Germline V gene sequence: CDR1 KGHSH, CDR2 LQKENI. V was cut by 0 bases and J by 2 bases, with 11 bases left in between. The CDR3 contains 15 residues. Here the CDR3 reads CASSPPGQPTYEQYF. CDR3 DNA: TGTGCCAGCTCACCACCGGGCCAGCCTACCTACGAGCAGTACTTC.

The J gene is TRBJ2-3, the V gene TRBV4-1; 7 positions agree with TRBD2. Germline V gene lookup returns CDR1 MGHRA and CDR2 YSYEKL. The CDR3 is 18 residues long. With V trimmed by 4 bases and J by 6 bases, 19 bases remained unmatched. CDR3 sequence reads: CASSLQPTTSENADTQYF. The CDR3 DNA follows: TGCGCCAGCAGCCTCCAACCCACCACTAGCGAAAACGCGGATACGCAGTATTTT.

The rearrangement joins TRBV28 to TRBJ1-3; tentative D call: TRBD1 (6 bases). V was clipped by 10 bases and J by 1 base, with 23 bases between them. This CDR3 has 17 amino acids. CDR1 is MDHEN and CDR2 is SYDVKM in the germline V gene. CDR3 DNA sequence: TGTGCCACATCCGGGACACCCAGGCCTCAATCTGGAAACACCATATATTTT. Protein product: CATSGTPRPQSGNTIYF.

V gene TRBV2 combines with J gene TRBJ1-2; D may be TRBD1 (5 bases). Germline CDR1 SNHLY, CDR2 FYNNEI. Trimming removed 7 bases from V and 5 bases from J, with 14 bases in between. The CDR3 totals 13 residues. CDR3 sequence reads: CASKGGGEYGYTF. CDR3 nucleotide sequence: TGTGCCAGCAAAGGTGGGGGGGAGTATGGCTACACCTTC.

The gene calls are TRBV6-4 and TRBJ2-1; a possible D gene is TRBD2 (6 bases). Between the trimmed V and J ends, which lost 6 bases and 0 bases, there was a span of 18 bases. This CDR3 region has 17 residues. Germline V gene lookup returns CDR1 MRHNA and CDR2 SNTAGT. The CDR3 DNA reads TGTGCCAGCAGCCAATTTGCAGCGGGCTTCTCCTACAATGAGCAGTTCTTC. This codes for CASSQFAAGFSYNEQFF.

The genes are TRBV5-1 and TRBJ1-1, with no clear D. The germline V and J ends were trimmed by 0 bases and 0 bases, with 12 bases remaining between them. The germline V gene encodes CDR1 SGHRS and CDR2 YFSETQ. The CDR3 is made up of 16 amino acids. The CDR3 DNA is TGCGCCAGCAGCTTGGTATCAGGATTCATGAACACTGAAGCTTTCTTT. Its translation: CASSLVSGFMNTEAFF.

With respect to this clone: At the DNA level, this CDR3 is encoded by other sequences in the same sample as well. The chain recombines TRBV9 with TRBJ2-7, with unresolved D. CDR3 length: 15 amino acids. Trimming took 0 bases from V and 0 from J, leaving 10 bases between them. Germline V gene lookup returns CDR1 SGDLS and CDR2 YYNGEE. CDR3 region: CASSVGVANSYEQYF. The CDR3 bases are TGTGCCAGCAGCGTAGGGGTAGCAAACTCCTACGAGCAGTACTTC. Full variable domain (outside the CDR3, taken from reference TRBV9 and TRBJ2-7): DSGVTQTPKHLITATGQRVTLRCSPRSGDLSVYWYQQSLDQGLQFLIQYYNGEERAKGNILERFSAQQFPDLHSELNLSSLELGDSALYFCASSVGVANSYEQYFGPGTRLTVT.

This chain uses TRBV27 with TRBJ2-7, with TRBD1 matching over 9 bases. The CDR3 loop spans 15 amino acids. With 4 bases clipped from V and 1 base from J, the junction kept 5 bases outside the gene matches. Germline CDR1 and CDR2: MNHEY and SMNVEV (reference sequence). CDR3 nucleotide sequence: TGTGCCAGCAGTTACCGACAGGGGGAATCCTACGAGCAGTACTTC. This codes for CASSYRQGESYEQYF.

The chain combines TRBV11-1 with TRBJ2-7, with D tentatively TRBD1 (6 bases). The CDR3 length is 15 residues. Trimming took 5 bases from V and 2 from J, leaving 16 bases between them. Per the germline V gene, CDR1 is SGHAT and CDR2 is FQDESV (reference sequence). CDR3 protein: CASSQQGHQTYEQYF. DNA for the CDR3: TGTGCCAGCAGCCAACAGGGACACCAGACCTACGAGCAGTACTTC.

The chain carries TRBV30 and TRBJ2-1; 7 nucleotides agree with TRBD2. Per germline, CDR1 GTSNPN and CDR2 SVGIG (reference sequence). This CDR3 is built from 16 residues. Trimming at V came to 2 bases and at J to 9 bases, leaving 16 bases not matched to a gene. CDR3 coding DNA: TGTGCCTGGAGTACCGGGACTATGGCGGGAGTAAGTGAGCAGTTCTTC. The encoded protein is CAWSTGTMAGVSEQFF.

The genes are TRBV28 and TRBJ1-4; 7 bases agree with TRBD1. CDR1 and CDR2 from the germline V gene are MDHEN and SYDVKM. With V trimmed by 5 bases and J by 8 bases, 17 bases remained unmatched. CDR3 size: 17 residues. The CDR3 protein is CASSTDRAFESWEKLFF. The DNA of the CDR3 is TGTGCCAGCAGTACCGACAGGGCATTTGAGTCTTGGGAAAAACTGTTTTTT.

V and J are TRBV19 and TRBJ1-5; 7 nucleotides align to TRBD1. The germline gives CDR1 LNHDA, CDR2 SQIVND (reference sequence). The CDR3 has 15 residues. V lost 9 bases to trimming and J lost 2 bases; unmatched junction nucleotides: 10. This CDR3 is CASLSTGLGNQPQHF. CDR3 bases: TGTGCCAGCCTCTCGACAGGGCTCGGCAATCAGCCCCAGCATTTT.

This chain joins TRBV7-2 and TRBJ2-1; no definite D call. The CDR3 runs to 15 residues. CDR1 is SGHTA and CDR2 is FQGNSA in the germline V gene. The V gene lost 5 bases and the J gene lost 0 bases, with 11 bases spanning the gap. The CDR3: CASSRGSSSYNEQFF. DNA of the CDR3: TGTGCCAGCAGCCGCGGTTCGAGCTCCTACAATGAGCAGTTCTTC.

The genes are TRBV5-1 and TRBJ2-2; maybe TRBD1 (5 bases). V was cut by 4 bases and J by 1 base, with 8 bases left in between. The V gene's germline CDR1 is SGHRS and CDR2 YFSETQ. The CDR3 has 14 amino acids. In DNA, the CDR3 is TGCGCCAGCAGCAAAGACAGGAACACCGGGGAGCTGTTTTTT. Protein sequence: CASSKDRNTGELFF.

This chain uses TRBV9 with TRBJ2-7; the D gene is possibly TRBD2 (5 bases). This CDR3 has 15 residues. CDR1 is SGDLS, CDR2 YYNGEE, per germline. V lost 0 bases, J lost 0 bases, and 10 bases lay in between. DNA of the CDR3: TGTGCCAGCAGCGTAGCGGGGTTGAGCTCCTACGAGCAGTACTTC. Its protein product is CASSVAGLSSYEQYF. Looking up the rest from reference TRBV9 and TRBJ2-7 gives the full variable domain: DSGVTQTPKHLITATGQRVTLRCSPRSGDLSVYWYQQSLDQGLQFLIQYYNGEERAKGNILERFSAQQFPDLHSELNLSSLELGDSALYFCASSVAGLSSYEQYFGPGTRLTVT.